This record looks at one T cell receptor beta chain sequence and its context. This receptor's antigen is unknown. No qualities accompany the bases; no much larger clone lies one base away. This entry comes from a study of T cell responses to AZD1222 COVID-19 vaccine (dated by TCRdb to 2020 to 2023). At the level of the whole study: TCR sequencing covered some 240 trial participants: some 210 given two doses of AZD1222 and approximately 26 given two doses of MenACWY control vaccine. Trial participants were enrolled by age into 18-55, 56-69 and 70-plus year subgroups, with about 150, 28 and 57 TCR-sequenced participants respectively. The paper's findings and limits, for the study overall: Nearly half of unique spike-specific TCRs reportedly recognized epitopes outside regions mutated in the B.1.351 and B.1.1.7 variants. No day 14 peak-response samples were available, so repertoires were characterized only after the peak T cell response. Participants were mostly white British and included more females than males, and it was suggested by the authors that clonal diversity may have been underestimated. After two AZD1222 doses, both the breadth and the depth of spike-specific TCRs were significantly higher than at day 0 and than in MenACWY recipients. Conclusions about previously exposed vaccinees are limited, since just 6 or 7 AZD1222 recipients were seropositive for SARS-CoV-2 at baseline. The vaccine-associated CD4 TCRs covered the entire spike protein, and the dominant responses fell in regions 160-218 and 743-854. In the small 56-69-year group, the increase in depth fell short of significance, most likely because of low power.

The germline V gene gives CDR1 as SNHLY and CDR2 as FYNNEI. V drops 3 bases and J drops 0 bases, leaving 8 bases in between. The CDR3 starts with the cysteine, ends with the phenylalanine, and has 14 residues. Only CDR3 DNA remains: 42 bases, in frame from the first base. The CDR3 regions of human TCRbeta chains were analyzed by immunosequencing. The published analysis was carried out like this. Repertoire TCRs were matched against a reference library of SARS-CoV-2-specific TCRs generated with the MIRA antigen-specificity platform. Breadth was defined as the fraction of unique TCRs that were SARS-CoV-2-associated. Depth was defined as the fraction of total T cells that were SARS-CoV-2-associated. Each spike-specific TCR was assigned to its reactive spike region and to a CD4 or CD8 class using the MIRA data. Log10-transformed breadth and depth values were compared by one-way ANOVA with Sidak's multiple comparisons tests. In TCRdb, the immuneACCESS table is reduced to in-frame sequences with V and J assigned. These tables do not hold every clone; where another copy was compared, an unresolved V gene accounts for under half, and the others remain unexplained. V and J calls and clone size are as listed in that table; D and trimming were resolved from the DNA. In all, the sample holds around 47,000 clones, and about 80% of those were seen once. Of the sample, roughly 20% is held by the ten largest clones.

In the paper's terms, the time point label means: about 28 days (+/-7) after the second vaccine dose. Reading the label with the study, this specimen's treatment or condition is: meningococcal conjugate vaccine given as trial control. Vaccinee samples were obtained from the UK trials COV001 and COV002, which included a single-blind randomized controlled phase 2/3 trial of AZD1222 (ChAdOx1 nCoV-19) in healthy adults. For TCRbeta chain sequencing, PBMC samples from trial participants were taken at day 0 and at day 28 after the second dose. The TCR comes from an adult who received the MenACWY meningococcal vaccine as a control. The chain is assembled from TRBV2 and TRBJ1-1; the D gene cannot be resolved reliably. Sequences were derived from peripheral blood, sampled 28 days after the second dose of the MenACWY control vaccine. The sequenced DNA: TGTGCCAGCAGTGAGGAGGAATTGAACACTGAAGCTTTCTTT. This yields the protein CASSEEELNTEAFF.